Following are 3 T cell receptor beta chains from one sample sequenced in a study of blood T cell repertoires in COVID-19. This table comes from immunoSEQ multiplex PCR, and its TCRdb copy is limited to in-frame clones, with some not included. The data contain approximately 70,000 clones, about 88% of them singletons. Material: peripheral blood. The receptors originated from a human donor in a cohort sampled during active COVID-19.

V is TRBV5-4 and J is TRBJ2-7; D might be TRBD1 (5 bases). In germline, CDR1 is SGHNT, CDR2 YYREEE (reference sequence). This CDR3 contains 15 residues. V lost 0 bases, J lost 6 bases, and 16 bases lay in between. The CDR3 spells CASSLGGLVPTEQYF. CDR3 sequence (DNA): TGTGCCAGCAGCTTGGGGGGCCTCGTCCCCACCGAGCAGTACTTC.

This chain uses TRBV30 with TRBJ1-5, with D possibly being TRBD1 (6 bases). CDR1 GTSNPN and CDR2 SVGIG come from the germline V gene (reference sequence). This CDR3 contains 14 residues. V lost 3 bases to trimming and J lost 2 bases, with 11 bases between them. The DNA of the CDR3 is TGTGCCTGGAGCGTCGCAGGGGGCAATCAGCCCCAGCATTTT. As protein: CAWSVAGGNQPQHF.

The chain links TRBV6-1 to TRBJ1-1, with D tentatively TRBD1 (6 bases). This CDR3 has 14 residues. The V end lost 2 bases, the J end lost 6 bases, and 13 bases lay between the germline ends. CDR1 is MNHNS, CDR2 SASEGT, per germline. CDR3 coding DNA: TGTGCCAGCAGTGAATTAAGGACAGTAGCTGAAGCTTTCTTT. Its protein product is CASSELRTVAEAFF.